This TCR beta chain was retrieved from a study of T cell changes during pregnancy in multiple sclerosis. The germline V gene has CDR1 SGHVS and CDR2 FNYEAQ. V gave up 1 base and J gave up 7 bases, with 14 bases separating them. The CDR3 loop spans 14 amino acids. Assay used: immunoSEQ multiplex PCR; TCRdb lists only in-frame clones, some missing. This repertoire shows roughly 30,000 clones, roughly nine tenths found once; its top ten account for about 10%. The sequenced sample was CD8+ T cells from peripheral blood mononuclear cells, obtained in the second trimester of pregnancy. This chain uses TRBV7-6 with TRBJ2-7; TRBD2 might be the D (6 bases). This clonotype was obtained from a female donor with multiple sclerosis, enrolled in a pregnancy study. The CDR3 reads CASSLEGSGVEQYF. The CDR3, as DNA: TGTGCCAGCAGCTTAGAGGGGTCGGGGGTTGAGCAGTACTTC.